This T cell receptor (beta chain) was sequenced during a study of identical twins. The CDR3 is 16 amino acids. Trimming cost V 0 bases and J 0 bases, with 11 bases left between them. The germline V gene has CDR1 SGDLS and CDR2 YYNGEE. A word on this clonotype: As yet, its antigen is unknown.

The authors used template switching to add a universal primer site and gave cDNA unique molecular identifiers. MiXCR was run by TCRdb on the 5' RACE reads, yielding one entry per CDR3 protein. The data show fewer than 250,000 distinct CDR3 sequences, with about 16% seen just once and 35% to 45% held by the top ten. Study-wide points: The study reached conclusions through statistical analysis that was cross-sectional, not following the same donors.

The same sample was also used in a study of T cells expressing NK-cell markers. That report adds: Only alpha-beta TCR T cells were sorted in several experiments, using an anti-gamma-delta TCR antibody. The same clonotypes also predominated in the CD3+CD56-NKG2C+ fraction of a handful of donors.

Sequences were obtained from CD8+ T cells sorted from blood. The clonotype comes from a young woman in good health. The chain joins TRBV9 to TRBJ2-3, with D hard to call. The CDR3: CASSVEGAGSTDTQYF. As DNA, the CDR3 is TGTGCCAGCAGCGTAGAAGGAGCCGGCAGCACAGATACGCAGTATTTT.